These 6 T cell receptor beta chains came from one sample sequenced in a study of shared clonotypes between healthy human individuals. CD45RO-negative, CCR7-positively selected cells formed the naive CD8 fraction, excluding terminally differentiated effector memory CD45RA+ cells. Assay: immunoSEQ multiplex PCR; the TCRdb copy retains only in-frame clones and omits some. This table has about 610,000 clones, approximately 96% appearing once. Sequenced material: naive CD8+ T cells sorted from blood. These receptors were collected from a woman younger than 45 in good health.

The gene calls are TRBV6-1 and TRBJ1-2; D is unresolved. The germline CDR1 and CDR2 sequences are MNHNS and SASEGT. Trimming removed 3 bases at V and 7 bases at J, with 15 bases between. This CDR3 is built from 14 residues. The CDR3 DNA sequence: TGTGCCAGCAGTGATCGGGGTTCCCCAACTGGCTACACCTTC. This sequence encodes CASSDRGSPTGYTF.

The V call is TRBV28, the J call TRBJ2-7; unclear D gene. Trimming cost V 6 bases and J 2 bases, with 8 bases left between them. CDR3 length: 12 amino acids. Germline CDR1 MDHEN, CDR2 SYDVKM. The CDR3 is CASSPRPYEQYF. CDR3 coding DNA: TGTGCCAGCAGCCCCCGTCCCTACGAGCAGTACTTC.

The chain couples TRBV7-9 to TRBJ2-3; a weak D match, TRBD2 (6 bases). V gave up 3 bases and J gave up 0 bases, with 13 bases separating them. Germline-derived CDR1 and CDR2 are SEHNR and FQNEAQ (reference sequence). This CDR3 has 16 residues. CDR3 amino acids: CASSLSGGTSTDTQYF. The CDR3 DNA follows: TGTGCCAGCAGCTTGTCTGGCGGGACTAGCACAGATACGCAGTATTTT.

The chain uses TRBV6-6 and TRBJ2-2, with 7 bases that match TRBD1. Germline lookup yields CDR1 MNHNY and CDR2 SVGAGI (reference sequence). The CDR3 length is 15 residues. The V and J ends lost 2 bases and 5 bases, in that order; junction bases with no gene match: 5. The CDR3 loop reads CASSYGDRETGELFF. The CDR3 nucleotides read TGTGCCAGCAGTTACGGAGACAGGGAGACCGGGGAGCTGTTTTTT.

V gene TRBV7-2 combines with J gene TRBJ2-7; D not certain. V shed 8 bases and J shed 7 bases, with 21 bases lying between them. The CDR3 sequence is 14 residues long. CDR1 and CDR2 (germline): SGHTA, FQGNSA. The CDR3 region is CASALLRSAGEQYF. CDR3 sequence (DNA): TGTGCCAGCGCTCTGTTGAGGTCGGCTGGGGAGCAGTACTTC.

The chain combines TRBV28 with TRBJ2-7; D uncertain. Germline values: CDR1 MDHEN, CDR2 SYDVKM. V lost 6 bases and J 4 bases, leaving 13 bases between the germline ends. CDR3 length: 13 residues. The CDR3 DNA sequence: TGTGCCAGCAGCCCCTCGTACCAGTACGAGCAGTACTTC. Translated: CASSPSYQYEQYF.